These 30 T cell receptor beta chains were all obtained from the same sample, sequenced in a study of cytomegalovirus exposure and HLA in healthy donors. The table came from immunoSEQ multiplex PCR; TCRdb's copy has only in-frame clones and leaves some out. The profile covers about 71,000 clones, with about 94% appearing a single time and 1% taken by the ten largest. Sequencing was carried out using PBMCs. These receptors originate from a young woman in good health and CMV-seronegative.

V and J are TRBV4-3 and TRBJ2-3, with a possible D match to TRBD2 (7 bases). CDR1 and CDR2 (germline): LGHNA, YSLEER. This CDR3 is 19 amino acids long. The ends were cut back, 1 base at V and 3 bases at J, with 23 bases in the middle. The CDR3 is CASSQGGLFGGRRTDTQYF. As DNA, the CDR3 is TGCGCCAGCAGCCAAGGGGGCTTGTTCGGGGGGCGGAGGACAGATACGCAGTATTTT.

The V gene is TRBV7-3, the J gene TRBJ2-5; D is possibly TRBD1 (5 bases). The CDR3 contains 14 residues. V was trimmed by 4 bases and J by 3 bases, leaving 12 bases between them. Germline V gives CDR1 SGHTA, CDR2 FQGTGA. The CDR3 DNA is TGTGCCAGCAGCTCCGTAGGGGCTAAAGAGACCCAGTACTTC. Translating gives CASSSVGAKETQYF.

This clone has just one count. The V gene is TRBV7-9, the J gene TRBJ2-3; 7 bases map to TRBD1. Germline V gene lookup returns CDR1 SEHNR and CDR2 FQNEAQ (reference sequence). V lost 5 bases and J lost 0; bases outside the gene matches: 5. The CDR3 is 15 residues long. The DNA of the CDR3 is TGTGCCAGCAGCCTACCGGGACAGAGCACAGATACGCAGTATTTT. The encoded protein is CASSLPGQSTDTQYF.

This clone is judged medium-sized. CDR3 region: CASSVGQDTGELFF. The CDR3 region has the DNA TGTGCCAGCAGTGTAGGACAGGACACCGGGGAGCTGTTTTTT. J is TRBJ2-2 and V is TRBV6-4; 7 bases fit TRBD1. Germline V gene sequence: CDR1 MRHNA, CDR2 SNTAGT. The V segment lost 4 bases and the J segment 3 bases; nucleotides outside the gene matches: 2. The CDR3 consists of 14 residues.

J is TRBJ1-3 and V is TRBV18; 8 bases are shared with TRBD1. Germline V CDR1 and CDR2: KGHSH, LQKENI. Germline trimming cut 3 bases from V and 0 bases from J; bases unmatched to any gene: 10. The CDR3 is made up of 18 amino acids. CDR3 nucleotide sequence: TGTGCCAGCTCACCTTCGGGACAGGTCGTCTACTCTGGAAACACCATATATTTT. This gives the protein CASSPSGQVVYSGNTIYF.

The gene calls are TRBV19 and TRBJ1-5, with 11 bases aligning to TRBD1. CDR1 is LNHDA and CDR2 is SQIVND in the germline V gene (reference sequence). This CDR3 region has 21 residues. With V trimmed by 0 bases and J by 0 bases, 13 bases remained unmatched. CDR3 region: CASSIDLGQGEKWYSNQPQHF. The CDR3 DNA reads as TGTGCCAGTAGTATAGATTTGGGACAGGGGGAGAAGTGGTATAGCAATCAGCCCCAGCATTTT.

The V and J genes are TRBV6-5 and TRBJ2-1; 9 bases align to TRBD2. The CDR3 sequence is 15 residues long. CDR1 and CDR2 from the germline V gene are MNHEY and SVGAGI. V lost 0 bases and J lost 7; bases outside the gene matches: 4. In DNA form, the CDR3 reads TGTGCCAGCAGTTACTCTAGCGGGGGCTATAATGAGCAGTTCTTC. Translation: CASSYSSGGYNEQFF.

The V call is TRBV20-1, the J call TRBJ1-2; the D gene is possibly TRBD1 (5 bases). The V end lost 2 bases, the J end lost 8 bases, and 9 bases lay between the germline ends. Germline V CDR1 and CDR2: DFQATT, SNEGSKA (reference sequence). The CDR3 is 11 amino acids. The CDR3 here is CSARRGGGYTF. Here the CDR3 DNA reads TGCAGTGCTAGACGGGGGGGAGGCTACACCTTC.

This chain uses TRBV11-2 with TRBJ2-2; unclear D gene. Trimming cost V 1 base and J 1 base, with 4 bases left between them. Germline CDR1 and CDR2: SGHAT and FQNNGV. There are 14 residues in the CDR3. CDR3 nucleotides: TGTGCCAGCAGCTTAGTTAGGAACACCGGGGAGCTGTTTTTT. Translation: CASSLVRNTGELFF.

The rearrangement joins TRBV7-6 to TRBJ2-7; no firm D call. Germline V gives CDR1 SGHVS, CDR2 FNYEAQ. The CDR3 spans 13 residues. Trimming left V 1 base short and J 3 bases short, with 7 bases between. CDR3 sequence: CASSLVQNYEQYF. For the CDR3, the DNA is TGTGCCAGCAGCTTAGTACAGAACTACGAGCAGTACTTC.

The chain links TRBV9 to TRBJ2-5, with 11 bases matching TRBD2. V trimming: 4 bases; J trimming: 1 base; junction bases outside the gene matches: 6. Germline V gene lookup returns CDR1 SGDLS and CDR2 YYNGEE. The CDR3 contains 16 residues. The CDR3 loop is CASSRRTSGFQETQYF. The CDR3, as DNA: TGTGCCAGCAGCCGGAGGACTAGCGGGTTCCAAGAGACCCAGTACTTC.

The chain uses TRBV7-9 and TRBJ1-4; unclear D gene. The CDR3 totals 14 residues. Trimming pared 6 bases from V and 7 bases from J, leaving 15 bases between. Germline V gene data show CDR1 as SEHNR and CDR2 as FQNEAQ (reference sequence). CDR3 coding DNA: TGTGCCAGCAGTCGCCCCGAGGAGGGTGAAAAACTGTTTTTT. This encodes CASSRPEEGEKLFF.

The chain links TRBV28 to TRBJ2-1; 10 nucleotides line up with TRBD2. Germline V gene sequence: CDR1 MDHEN, CDR2 SYDVKM. The CDR3 has 14 residues. J was trimmed by 10 bases and V by 5 bases; bases with no gene match: 8. CDR3 bases: TGTGCCAGCAGTAACCTAGCGGGAGAAGAAGAGCAGTTCTTC. Translating it yields CASSNLAGEEEQFF. The whole variable domain, filled in from reference TRBV28 and TRBJ2-1, reads DVKVTQSSRYLVKRTGEKVFLECVQDMDHENMFWYRQDPGLGLRLIYFSYDVKMKEKGDIPEGYSVSREKKERFSLILESASTNQTSMYLCASSNLAGEEEQFFGPGTRLTVL.

The genes are TRBV5-1 and TRBJ2-1, with 9 bases aligning to TRBD1. CDR1 is SGHRS and CDR2 is YFSETQ in the germline V gene. The junction had 11 bases not matched to a gene; V was cut back by 4 bases and J by 9 bases. The CDR3 has 15 residues. For the CDR3, the DNA is TGCGCCAGCAGCCGCATGACAGGGGGTTTCAGTGAGCAGTTCTTC. The encoded protein is CASSRMTGGFSEQFF.

The chain recombines TRBV19 with TRBJ2-1, with D possibly TRBD2 on 5 matching bases. This CDR3 region has 14 residues. Germline V gene lookup returns CDR1 LNHDA and CDR2 SQIVND (reference sequence). Trimming shortened V by 4 bases and J by 12 bases, and 19 bases separated the two germline ends. CDR3 nucleotide sequence: TGTGCCAGTAGTACCCCGGACGTAGCGAGCGTGCAGTTCTTC. As protein: CASSTPDVASVQFF.

V gene TRBV4-1 combines with J gene TRBJ1-1; D unclear. The V gene's germline CDR1 is MGHRA and CDR2 YSYEKL. V was trimmed by 1 base and J by 8 bases, leaving 11 bases between them. The CDR3 covers 13 residues. CDR3 nucleotides: TGCGCCAGCAGCCAAGTACGAGGTGAGGAAGCTTTCTTT. Amino acids: CASSQVRGEEAFF.

This sequence joins TRBV10-3 and TRBJ2-5; 9 bases agree with TRBD1. Germline trimming cut 2 bases from V and 4 bases from J; bases unmatched to any gene: 8. The CDR3 is 16 amino acids. CDR1 is ENHRY, CDR2 SYGVKD, per germline. The CDR3 bases are TGTGCCATCAGTGAGGCCTCCGGGACAGGGATAGAGACCCAGTACTTC. Translating gives CAISEASGTGIETQYF.

V gene TRBV5-4 combines with J gene TRBJ2-1; 12 bases are a match to TRBD2. This CDR3 region has 16 residues. The J segment lost 4 bases and the V segment lost 3 bases, leaving 5 bases of the junction unmatched. Per germline, CDR1 SGHNT and CDR2 YYREEE (reference sequence). The CDR3 DNA reads TGTGCCAGCAGCTCTCGGACTAGCGGGGCTTACAATGAGCAGTTCTTC. Translated: CASSSRTSGAYNEQFF.

The rearrangement joins TRBV18 to TRBJ1-2; 9 bases align to TRBD1. This CDR3 comprises 15 residues. The V segment lost 6 bases and the J segment 2 bases; nucleotides outside the gene matches: 7. Germline assignment: CDR1 KGHSH and CDR2 LQKENI. The CDR3 is CASSQGTGRNYGYTF. The CDR3, as DNA: TGTGCCAGCTCCCAAGGGACAGGGCGGAACTATGGCTACACCTTC.

V gene TRBV6-6 combines with J gene TRBJ2-3, with 9 bases fitting TRBD2. This CDR3 spans 15 amino acids. The germline V gene encodes CDR1 MNHNY and CDR2 SVGAGI (reference sequence). Trimming at V came to 6 bases and at J to 4 bases, leaving 8 bases not matched to a gene. The CDR3 is CASSSSGRIADTQYF. The DNA of the CDR3 is TGTGCCAGCAGCTCCAGCGGGAGGATTGCAGATACGCAGTATTTT.

The V and J genes are TRBV5-1 and TRBJ2-1; possibly TRBD2 for D (5 bases). Germline V CDR1 and CDR2: SGHRS, YFSETQ. Trimming removed 0 bases from V and 3 bases from J, with 10 bases in between. The CDR3 extends over 15 amino acids. The CDR3 loop reads CASSLAGRDYNEQFF. Written as DNA, the CDR3 is TGCGCCAGCAGCTTGGCCGGACGGGACTACAATGAGCAGTTCTTC.

The rearrangement joins TRBV9 to TRBJ2-1; 12 nucleotides align to TRBD1. Per germline, CDR1 SGDLS and CDR2 YYNGEE. The length of the CDR3 is 17 residues. J gave up 7 bases and V 0 bases, and 8 bases lay outside the gene matches. In DNA form, the CDR3 reads TGTGCCAGCAGCGTAGCTGGGACAGGGGGCATTGTGAATGAGCAGTTCTTC. Translation gives CASSVAGTGGIVNEQFF.

V usage is TRBV27 and J usage is TRBJ2-1; 9 bases agree with TRBD1. Germline V CDR1 and CDR2: MNHEY, SMNVEV (reference sequence). V dropped 6 bases and J dropped 3; count of bases not matched to a gene: 6. This CDR3 has 15 residues. The CDR3 nucleotides are TGTGCCAGCAGCCCCCCGGGACAGGGCTACAATGAGCAGTTCTTC. Protein: CASSPPGQGYNEQFF.

This clone came up a few times. V and J are TRBV6-1 and TRBJ2-7; D may be TRBD2 (6 bases). Trimming took off 2 bases at V and 1 base at J, with 12 bases between the two ends. The CDR3 is made up of 15 amino acids. In germline, CDR1 is MNHNS, CDR2 SASEGT. CDR3 nucleotides: TGTGCCAGCAGTGAATCGGGGGAAGGTTCCTACGAGCAGTACTTC. Translation: CASSESGEGSYEQYF.

The genes are TRBV7-2 and TRBJ2-1; D gene unclear. In germline, CDR1 is SGHTA, CDR2 FQGNSA. The CDR3 covers 12 residues. V lost 4 bases, J lost 6 bases, and 7 bases lay in between. This CDR3 is CASSYVSNEQFF. In DNA form, the CDR3 reads TGTGCCAGCAGCTACGTCAGCAATGAGCAGTTCTTC.

The table lists this clone with a count of one. The chain links TRBV4-2 to TRBJ2-7, with D possibly being TRBD1 (6 bases). CDR1 and CDR2 (germline): LGHNA, YNFKEQ. This CDR3 has 15 residues. V lost 0 bases to trimming and J lost 5 bases, with 14 bases between them. CDR3 sequence: CASSQDNRGSHEQYF. Here the CDR3 DNA reads TGTGCCAGCAGCCAAGATAATAGGGGGTCTCACGAGCAGTACTTC.

On this clone: Within the sample, other DNA sequences also encode this same CDR3. This chain uses TRBV4-1 with TRBJ2-7, with a weak D call TRBD2 (5 bases). Germline CDR1 reads MGHRA; CDR2 reads YSYEKL. V was clipped by 0 bases and J by 0 bases, with 12 bases between them. The CDR3 runs 16 residues. The chain's CDR3 is CASSQDFPGSSYEQYF. The CDR3 nucleotides are TGCGCCAGCAGCCAAGATTTCCCTGGGAGCTCCTACGAGCAGTACTTC.

J is TRBJ2-2 and V is TRBV5-1; 9 bases align to TRBD2. CDR3 length equals 16 residues. V shed 3 bases and J 5 bases; nucleotides not matched to a gene: 8. Per germline, CDR1 SGHRS and CDR2 YFSETQ. CDR3 region: CASSSRTSALTGELFF. In nucleotides, the CDR3 is TGCGCCAGCAGCTCCAGGACTAGCGCCCTAACCGGGGAGCTGTTTTTT.

The chain carries TRBV5-4 and TRBJ1-6; TRBD1 matches 10 bases. CDR3 length: 15 amino acids. Germline values: CDR1 SGHNT, CDR2 YYREEE (reference sequence). Trimming removed 4 bases from V and 7 bases from J; junction bases left unmatched: 5. The CDR3 DNA follows: TGTGCCAGCAGCCCGGGGACAGGGGTGAATTCACCCCTCCACTTT. It yields the protein CASSPGTGVNSPLHF.

V and J are TRBV19 and TRBJ1-2; 9 bases agree with TRBD1. The V gene end was trimmed by 6 bases and the J gene end by 3 bases; junction bases not matched to a gene: 8. The length of the CDR3 is 15 residues. The germline V gene has CDR1 LNHDA and CDR2 SQIVND (reference sequence). The CDR3 DNA sequence: TGTGCCAGTAGGGAGAACCGGGACAGGGACTATGGCTACACCTTC. This codes for CASRENRDRDYGYTF. The full variable domain, with the rest looked up from reference TRBV19 and TRBJ1-2, is DGGITQSPKYLFRKEGQNVTLSCEQNLNHDAMYWYRQDPGQGLRLIYYSQIVNDFQKGDIAEGYSVSREKKESFPLTVTSAQKNPTAFYLCASRENRDRDYGYTFGSGTRLTVV.